These T cell receptor beta chains were read from a single sample in a study of identical twins. Via MiXCR, TCRdb re-called the 5' RACE reads, giving one row per CDR3 protein. The data show hundreds of thousands of distinct CDR3 sequences, with about 9.4% seen just once and approximately 0.94% held by the top ten. This same sample was also part of a study on yellow fever vaccine responses in identical twins.

Input material: PBMCs. The origin of the receptors is a woman aged 18 to 35 in good health. Both conserved end residues are part of each CDR3. D genes are given only for firm matches. A row's size may be missing; if present it is once, few, many or a size class.

few,-,TRBV12-5,TRBJ2-6,CASGLVTLRAVPDIAGANVLTF,TGTGCTAGTGGTTTGGTAACATTGAGAGCGGTTCCTGACATTGCCGGGGCCAACGTCCTGACTTTC
many,TRBD2,TRBV20-1,TRBJ2-3,CSASMTSGGTDTQYF,TGCAGTGCTAGTATGACTAGCGGGGGCACAGATACGCAGTATTTT
few,-,TRBV29-1,TRBJ2-2,CSVEEMGNTGELFF,TGCAGCGTTGAAGAAATGGGGAACACCGGGGAGCTGTTTTTT
many,TRBD1,TRBV7-9,TRBJ1-1,CASSKTGIGTEAFF,TGTGCCAGCAGCAAGACAGGGATAGGGACTGAAGCTTTCTTT
-,-,TRBV15,TRBJ1-5,CATSRSGRSNQPQHF,TGTGCCACCAGCAGGTCTGGGAGGAGCAATCAGCCCCAGCATTTT
many,TRBD1,TRBV7-9,TRBJ2-3,CASSLGQGYTDTQYF,TGTGCCAGCAGCTTAGGACAGGGGTACACAGATACGCAGTATTTT
many,-,TRBV28,TRBJ1-1,CASSLFRGSTEAFF,TGTGCCAGCAGTTTATTTCGGGGGAGCACTGAAGCTTTCTTT
many,-,TRBV12-3/TRBV12-4,TRBJ1-5,CASSLAGGQPFNQPQHF,TGTGCCAGCAGTTTAGCGGGGGGTCAGCCCTTCAATCAGCCCCAGCATTTT
-,-,TRBV5-4,TRBJ2-7,CASGPGFSEQYF,TGTGCCAGCGGTCCAGGGTTCTCCGAGCAGTACTTC
few,-,TRBV27,TRBJ2-3,CASSLKGVGDTQYF,TGTGCCAGCAGTCTCAAAGGGGTAGGAGATACGCAGTATTTT
-,-,TRBV19,TRBJ2-7,CASSISWRPYEQYF,TGTGCCAGTAGTATTTCATGGAGGCCCTACGAGCAGTACTTC
few,-,TRBV2,TRBJ2-3,CAILDVGTQYF,TGTGCCATCCTGGACGTGGGTACGCAGTATTTT
-,-,TRBV5-1,TRBJ1-1,CASSLALGTSSAEAFF,TGCGCCAGCAGCTTAGCACTAGGGACATCGTCTGCTGAAGCTTTCTTT
few,TRBD2,TRBV5-1,TRBJ2-3,CASSLGSTSGRADTQYF,TGCGCCAGCAGTCTTGGAAGCACTAGCGGGAGAGCAGATACGCAGTATTTT
-,-,TRBV3-1,TRBJ2-3,CASSQSNRAQYF,TGTGCCAGCAGCCAAAGTAACCGGGCGCAGTATTTT
-,-,TRBV7-2,TRBJ2-3,CASSLARLSRGDTQYF,TGTGCCAGCAGCTTAGCGCGCTTATCGAGGGGAGATACGCAGTATTTT
many,TRBD1,TRBV6-1,TRBJ2-7,CASRQDRGIVGGGEQYF,TGTGCCAGCAGGCAGGACAGGGGCATCGTCGGAGGAGGCGAGCAGTACTTC
-,TRBD2,TRBV27,TRBJ2-1,CASNPSGGSHNEQFF,TGTGCCAGCAATCCCAGCGGGGGTAGCCACAATGAGCAGTTCTTC
many,TRBD1,TRBV29-1,TRBJ1-2,CSVASGQGISYTF,TGCAGCGTTGCGTCGGGACAGGGCATTAGCTACACCTTC
few,TRBD1,TRBV4-2,TRBJ1-1,CASSQPTKTGEAFF,TGTGCCAGCAGCCAACCTACTAAGACAGGGGAAGCTTTCTTT
many,TRBD1,TRBV12-3/TRBV12-4,TRBJ2-1,CASSDAQGAVKNEQFF,TGTGCCAGCAGTGACGCACAGGGGGCGGTAAAAAATGAGCAGTTCTTC
few,TRBD2,TRBV6-2/TRBV6-3,TRBJ2-2,CASRTGGADTGELFF,TGTGCCAGCAGAACGGGGGGGGCCGACACCGGGGAGCTGTTTTTT
many,-,TRBV20-1,TRBJ2-3,CSARRRVASTDTQYF,TGCAGTGCTAGAAGGCGTGTGGCTAGCACAGATACGCAGTATTTT
-,TRBD2,TRBV9,TRBJ2-1,CASSVGGRNEQFF,TGTGCCAGCAGCGTGGGAGGGAGAAATGAGCAGTTCTTC
few,TRBD2,TRBV4-3,TRBJ2-5,CASSQDRVGGAGETQYF,TGCGCCAGCAGCCAAGATCGGGTCGGGGGGGCGGGTGAGACCCAGTACTTC
many,TRBD2,TRBV28,TRBJ2-7,CASHTPGREYF,TGTGCCAGCCACACCCCGGGGAGGGAGTACTTC
-,TRBD1,TRBV12-3/TRBV12-4,TRBJ1-5,CASSSTGVGQPQHF,TGTGCCAGCAGTTCGACAGGGGTCGGTCAGCCCCAGCATTTT
few,-,TRBV7-9,TRBJ2-4,CASSLAEAKNIQYF,TGTGCCAGCAGCTTAGCCGAAGCCAAAAACATTCAGTACTTC
few,-,TRBV10-3,TRBJ1-3,CAISEQGKDTIYF,TGTGCCATCAGTGAACAGGGTAAAGACACCATATATTTT
few,-,TRBV10-3,TRBJ2-6,CAIRVVRDPSPLSGANVLTF,TGTGCCATCAGGGTGGTAAGGGATCCATCCCCCCTCTCTGGGGCCAACGTCCTGACTTTC
-,TRBD1,TRBV5-5,TRBJ2-1,CASSSPPGGDRDYNEQFF,TGTGCCAGCAGCTCGCCTCCTGGGGGGGACAGGGACTACAATGAGCAGTTCTTC
-,-,TRBV5-5,TRBJ2-3,CASSPGIPGTDTQYF,TGTGCCAGCAGCCCCGGGATTCCAGGCACAGATACGCAGTATTTT
-,TRBD2,TRBV7-2,TRBJ2-7,CASSRTSGSLYSYEQYF,TGTGCCAGCAGCCGGACTAGCGGGAGCCTCTACTCCTACGAGCAGTACTTC
few,TRBD1,TRBV20-1,TRBJ1-2,CSATGGADYGYTF,TGCAGTGCTACAGGGGGCGCGGACTATGGCTACACCTTC
few,-,TRBV12-5,TRBJ2-1,CASGWQNGGNEQFF,TGTGCTAGTGGTTGGCAAAATGGAGGGAATGAGCAGTTCTTC
-,-,TRBV7-9,TRBJ2-3,CASSLVGGALTDTQYF,TGTGCCAGCAGCTTAGTGGGGGGGGCTCTGACAGATACGCAGTATTTT
few,-,TRBV20-1,TRBJ2-3,CSAERQGAGRGGTDTQYF,TGCAGTGCTGAAAGACAGGGTGCGGGTCGCGGGGGCACAGATACGCAGTATTTT
-,-,TRBV5-1,TRBJ2-3,CASSSTWLDTQYF,TGCGCCAGCAGCTCCACTTGGCTAGATACGCAGTATTTT
many,TRBD2,TRBV12-3/TRBV12-4,TRBJ2-2,CASSVAGGPGELFF,TGTGCCAGCAGTGTGGCGGGGGGCCCCGGGGAGCTGTTTTTT
many,TRBD2,TRBV20-1,TRBJ2-5,CSASGGGSVETQYF,TGCAGTGCTAGCGGGGGGGGTTCAGTTGAGACCCAGTACTTC
-,TRBD1,TRBV15,TRBJ1-1,CATSIPRDRDNTEAFF,TGTGCCACCAGCATTCCCCGGGACAGGGATAACACTGAAGCTTTCTTT
many,TRBD2,TRBV20-1,TRBJ2-1,CSARDRLAGEYNEQFF,TGCAGTGCTAGAGATCGGCTAGCGGGGGAGTACAATGAGCAGTTCTTC
-,TRBD2,TRBV18,TRBJ2-1,CASSPRRGGTRVTTYNEQFF,TGTGCCAGCTCACCTCGGCGGGGGGGTACCCGCGTCACCACCTACAATGAGCAGTTCTTC
-,TRBD2,TRBV7-7,TRBJ2-1,CASSPAPSGYNEQFF,TGTGCTAGCAGCCCAGCCCCTAGCGGCTACAATGAGCAGTTCTTC
many,-,TRBV6-2/TRBV6-3,TRBJ2-1,CASSYSAGSSYNEQFF,TGTGCCAGCAGTTACTCAGCCGGTAGCTCCTACAATGAGCAGTTCTTC
many,TRBD2,TRBV27,TRBJ2-2,CASSSLGPSSGRNTGELFF,TGTGCCAGCAGTTCCCTCGGTCCCTCTAGCGGGAGGAACACCGGGGAGCTGTTTTTT
few,TRBD1,TRBV7-3,TRBJ2-1,CASSNPGQYNEQFF,TGTGCCAGCAGTAACCCGGGACAGTACAATGAGCAGTTCTTC